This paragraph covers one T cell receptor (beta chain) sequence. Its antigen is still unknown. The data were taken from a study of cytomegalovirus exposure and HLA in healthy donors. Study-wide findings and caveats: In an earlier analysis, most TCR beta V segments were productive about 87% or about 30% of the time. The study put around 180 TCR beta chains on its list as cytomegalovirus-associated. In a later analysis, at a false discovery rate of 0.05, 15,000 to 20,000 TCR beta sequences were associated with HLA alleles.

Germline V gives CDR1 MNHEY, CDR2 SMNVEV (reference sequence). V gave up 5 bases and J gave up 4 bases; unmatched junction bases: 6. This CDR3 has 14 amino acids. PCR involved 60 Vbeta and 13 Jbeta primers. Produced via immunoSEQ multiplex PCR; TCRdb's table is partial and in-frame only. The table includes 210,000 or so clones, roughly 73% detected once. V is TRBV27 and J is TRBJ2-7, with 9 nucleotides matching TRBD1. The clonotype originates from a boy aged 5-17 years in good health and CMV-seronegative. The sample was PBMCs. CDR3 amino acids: CASSRTGGAYEQYF. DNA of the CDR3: TGTGCCAGCAGTAGAACAGGGGGCGCTTACGAGCAGTACTTC.